A few counts support the clone carrying this T cell receptor (beta chain). As yet, its antigen is unknown. With template switching, a universal primer site was added, and the cDNA carried unique molecular identifiers. MiXCR, applied by TCRdb to the 5' RACE reads, yields one record per CDR3 protein. The profile covers a few hundred thousand distinct CDR3 sequences, with around 15% appearing a single time and roughly 0.42% taken by the ten largest. V lost 4 bases, J lost 5 bases, and 6 bases stayed unmatched. Germline V gives CDR1 SQVTM, CDR2 ANQGSEA. The CDR3 is 14 amino acids. The sample belongs to a study of identical twins. Study-wide results and limits: Possibly, invariant MAIT and iNKT cells partly confounded zero-insertion analyses.

The data were also submitted as part of a second study, on yellow fever vaccine responses in identical twins.

The receptor was isolated from a woman aged 18-29 years in good health. Specimen: CD4+ T cells sorted from blood. The V and J genes are TRBV29-1 and TRBJ2-1; 9 positions agree with TRBD2. CDR3 region: CSVVAGVIHNEQFF. The CDR3 nucleotides are TGCAGCGTTGTAGCGGGAGTTATCCACAATGAGCAGTTCTTC.